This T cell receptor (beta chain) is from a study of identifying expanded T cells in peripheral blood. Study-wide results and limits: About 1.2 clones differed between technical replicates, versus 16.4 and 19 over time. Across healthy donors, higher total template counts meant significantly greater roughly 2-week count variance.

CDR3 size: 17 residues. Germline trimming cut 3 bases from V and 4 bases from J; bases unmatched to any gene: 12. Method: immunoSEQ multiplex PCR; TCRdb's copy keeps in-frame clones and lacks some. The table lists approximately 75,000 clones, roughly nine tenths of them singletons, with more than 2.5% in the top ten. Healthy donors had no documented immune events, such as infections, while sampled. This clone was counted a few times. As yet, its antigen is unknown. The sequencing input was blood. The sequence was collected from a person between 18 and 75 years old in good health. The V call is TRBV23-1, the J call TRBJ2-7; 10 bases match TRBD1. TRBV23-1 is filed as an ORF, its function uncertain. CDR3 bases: TGCGCCAGCAGTCATTCCGCGGACAGGGGGACGGAATACGAGCAGTACTTC. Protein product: CASSHSADRGTEYEQYF.